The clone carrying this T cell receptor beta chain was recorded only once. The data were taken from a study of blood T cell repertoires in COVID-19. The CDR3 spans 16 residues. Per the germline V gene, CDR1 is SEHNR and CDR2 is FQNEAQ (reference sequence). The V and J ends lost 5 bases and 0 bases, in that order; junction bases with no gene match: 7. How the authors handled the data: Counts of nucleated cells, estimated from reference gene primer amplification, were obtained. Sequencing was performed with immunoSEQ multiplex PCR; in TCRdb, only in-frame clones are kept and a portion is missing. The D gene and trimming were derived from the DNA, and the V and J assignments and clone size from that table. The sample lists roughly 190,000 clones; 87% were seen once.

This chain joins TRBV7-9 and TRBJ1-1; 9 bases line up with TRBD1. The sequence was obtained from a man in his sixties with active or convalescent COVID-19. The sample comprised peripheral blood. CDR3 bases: TGTGCCAGCAGCAAAGGACAGGGGAATTTGAACACTGAAGCTTTCTTT. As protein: CASSKGQGNLNTEAFF.